This is a list of T cell receptor beta chains from one sample in a study of T cell responses to AZD1222 COVID-19 vaccine. TCRdb keeps only in-frame clones here, not all; method: immunoSEQ multiplex PCR. The data contain 100,000 to 150,000 clones, roughly 86% of them seen just once; the ten biggest clones take up about 9.4%. Source: peripheral blood, taken on day 0 of AZD1222 vaccination. Source of these receptors: an adult in good health. The CDR3 runs from the conserved cysteine through the conserved F or W. The order of the fields is V gene, clone size, J gene, D gene, CDR3 protein, CDR3 DNA. A D gene is named only where the DNA matches it firmly. Clone size, where shown, is once, few, many, or a class for clones that have expanded.

>TRBV5-1|.|TRBJ1-4|.
CASSLGQGEEKLFF
TGCGCCAGCAGCTTGGGGCAGGGTGAGGAAAAACTGTTTTTT
>TRBV3-1/TRBV3-2|once|TRBJ2-1|TRBD2
CASSQDSGIDYNEQFF
TGTGCCAGCAGCCAAGATAGCGGGATCGACTACAATGAGCAGTTCTTC
>TRBV5-1|.|TRBJ2-7|.
CASSSLGGTYEQYF
TGCGCCAGCAGTTCCCTAGGGGGGACCTACGAGCAGTACTTC
>TRBV20-1|.|TRBJ2-7|.
CSASPTPQSSYEQYF
TGCAGTGCTAGTCCCACACCACAGAGCTCCTACGAGCAGTACTTC
>TRBV9|.|TRBJ1-1|.
CASSVEIAGSRTEAFF
TGTGCCAGCAGCGTAGAAATAGCGGGCAGTAGGACTGAAGCTTTCTTT
>TRBV5-6|few|TRBJ2-7|.
CASSSLDSSYEQYF
TGTGCCAGCAGCTCCCTGGACAGCTCCTACGAGCAGTACTTC
>TRBV28|.|TRBJ2-7|.
CASSPNNQEVRGF
TGTGCCAGCAGTCCAAACAATCAAGAGGTTAGGGGCTTC
>TRBV12-3/TRBV12-4|.|TRBJ1-1|.
CASSLVGTEAFF
TGTGCCAGCAGTTTAGTGGGAACTGAAGCTTTCTTT
>TRBV30|.|TRBJ2-7|.
CAWSRSSYEQYF
TGTGCCTGGAGTAGGAGCTCCTACGAGCAGTACTTC
>TRBV18|.|TRBJ2-7|TRBD2
CASSGLAGGSGSYEQYF
TGTGCCAGCTCTGGACTAGCGGGAGGTTCAGGTTCATACGAGCAGTACTTC
>TRBV5-1|.|TRBJ2-7|.
CASSLRQSDEQYF
TGCGCCAGCAGCTTAAGGCAGAGCGACGAGCAGTACTTC
>TRBV6-5|.|TRBJ1-2|.
CASSPDSKRRGGYTF
TGTGCCAGCAGCCCCGACAGTAAACGCCGGGGAGGCTACACCTTC
>TRBV5-1|.|TRBJ2-1|TRBD2
CASSPSGLAGGRSYNEQFF
TGCGCCAGCAGCCCTTCCGGACTAGCGGGAGGGAGGTCCTACAATGAGCAGTTCTTC
>TRBV12-3/TRBV12-4|.|TRBJ1-2|.
CASSPGVYGYTF
TGTGCCAGCAGTCCTGGCGTCTATGGCTACACCTTC
>TRBV19|.|TRBJ1-5|.
CASTSRPDQPQHF
TGTGCCAGTACTTCCCGACCAGATCAGCCCCAGCATTTT
>TRBV5-1|.|TRBJ2-5|TRBD2
CASRPGGPETQYF
TGCGCCAGCAGACCGGGAGGCCCGGAGACCCAGTACTTC
>TRBV5-6|.|TRBJ2-5|TRBD2
CASRLTGGEETQYF
TGTGCCAGCAGGTTGACTGGGGGGGAGGAGACCCAGTACTTC
>TRBV2|.|TRBJ2-5|TRBD2
CASGGTSGKKTQYF
TGTGCCAGCGGGGGGACTAGCGGGAAAAAGACCCAGTACTTC
>TRBV25-1|.|TRBJ1-1|.
CASTPPELDTEAFF
TGTGCCAGCACCCCACCGGAATTAGACACTGAAGCTTTCTTT
>TRBV3-1/TRBV3-2|once|TRBJ1-1|.
CASSPSVNTEAFF
TGTGCCAGCAGCCCGTCGGTGAACACTGAAGCTTTCTTT
>TRBV7-9|.|TRBJ1-1|.
CASSLDMNTEAFF
TGTGCCAGCAGCTTGGACATGAACACTGAAGCTTTCTTT
>TRBV2|.|TRBJ2-3|.
CARGGPSTDTQYF
TGTGCCAGGGGGGGGCCTAGCACAGATACGCAGTATTTT
>TRBV7-3|.|TRBJ2-1|TRBD2
CASSPREGRREQFF
TGTGCCAGCAGCCCCCGGGAGGGCCGGCGGGAGCAGTTCTTC